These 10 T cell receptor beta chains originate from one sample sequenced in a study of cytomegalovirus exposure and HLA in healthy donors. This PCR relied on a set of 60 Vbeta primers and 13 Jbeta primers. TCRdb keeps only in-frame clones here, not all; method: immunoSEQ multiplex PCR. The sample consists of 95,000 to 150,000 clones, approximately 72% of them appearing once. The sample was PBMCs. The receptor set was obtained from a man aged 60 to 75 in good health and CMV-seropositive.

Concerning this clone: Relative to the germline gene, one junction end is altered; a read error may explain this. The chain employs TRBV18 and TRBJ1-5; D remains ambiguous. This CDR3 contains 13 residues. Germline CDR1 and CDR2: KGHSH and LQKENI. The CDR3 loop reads CANSPYSNQPQHF. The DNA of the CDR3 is TGTGCCAACTCACCGTATAGCAATCAGCCCCAGCATTTT.

CDR3 region: CSVFGQGRNYGYTF. The CDR3 DNA reads as TGCAGCGTTTTTGGACAGGGGAGGAACTATGGCTACACCTTC. This rearrangement joins TRBV29-1 to TRBJ1-2, with TRBD1 matching 9 bases. The CDR3 totals 14 residues. CDR1 and CDR2 (germline): SQVTM, ANQGSEA. Unmatched junction bases numbered 6, after V lost 5 bases and J lost 2 bases.

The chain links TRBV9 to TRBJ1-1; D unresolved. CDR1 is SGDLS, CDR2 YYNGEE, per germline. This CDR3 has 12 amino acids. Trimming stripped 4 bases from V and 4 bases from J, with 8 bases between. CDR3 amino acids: CASSPAGTEAFF. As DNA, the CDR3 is TGTGCCAGCAGCCCAGCGGGCACTGAAGCTTTCTTT.

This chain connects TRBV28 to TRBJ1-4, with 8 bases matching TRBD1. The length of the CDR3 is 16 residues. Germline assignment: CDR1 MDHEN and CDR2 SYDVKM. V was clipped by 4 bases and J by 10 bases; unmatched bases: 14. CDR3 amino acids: CASSSNIRGQFGKLFF. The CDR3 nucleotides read TGTGCCAGCAGTTCCAATATCAGGGGGCAGTTCGGAAAACTGTTTTTT.

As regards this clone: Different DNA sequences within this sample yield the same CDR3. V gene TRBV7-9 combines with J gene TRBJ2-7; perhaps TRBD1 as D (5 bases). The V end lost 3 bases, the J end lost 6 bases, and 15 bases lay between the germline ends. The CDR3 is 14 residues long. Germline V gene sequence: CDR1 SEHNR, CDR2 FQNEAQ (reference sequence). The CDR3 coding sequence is TGTGCCAGCAGCTTCCCTGGGCAGGGCGGCGAGCAGTACTTC. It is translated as CASSFPGQGGEQYF.

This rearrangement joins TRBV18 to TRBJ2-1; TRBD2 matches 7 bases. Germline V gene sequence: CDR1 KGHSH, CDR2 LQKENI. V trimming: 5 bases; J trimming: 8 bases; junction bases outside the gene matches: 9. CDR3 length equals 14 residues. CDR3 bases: TGTGCCAGCTCATTCGGACTAGGAAGCGATGAGCAGTTCTTC. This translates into CASSFGLGSDEQFF.

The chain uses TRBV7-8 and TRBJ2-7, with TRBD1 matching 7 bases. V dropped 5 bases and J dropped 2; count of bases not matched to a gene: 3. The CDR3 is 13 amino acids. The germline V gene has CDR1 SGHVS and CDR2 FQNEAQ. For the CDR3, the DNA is TGTGCCAGCAGCCGGACAGGCCCCTACGAGCAGTACTTC. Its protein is CASSRTGPYEQYF.

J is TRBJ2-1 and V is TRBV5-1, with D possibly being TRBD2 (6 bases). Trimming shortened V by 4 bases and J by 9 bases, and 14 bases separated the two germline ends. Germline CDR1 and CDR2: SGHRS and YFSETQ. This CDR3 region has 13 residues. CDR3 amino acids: CASSPPRGGEQFF. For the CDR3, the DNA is TGCGCCAGCAGCCCCCCGCGGGGCGGTGAGCAGTTCTTC.

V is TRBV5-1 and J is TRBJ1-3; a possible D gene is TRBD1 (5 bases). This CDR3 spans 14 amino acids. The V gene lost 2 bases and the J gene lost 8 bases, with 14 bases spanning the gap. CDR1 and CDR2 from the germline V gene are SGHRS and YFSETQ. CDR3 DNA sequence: TGCGCCAGCAGCTTTGGGGCCTCGGGGGACACCATATATTTT. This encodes CASSFGASGDTIYF.

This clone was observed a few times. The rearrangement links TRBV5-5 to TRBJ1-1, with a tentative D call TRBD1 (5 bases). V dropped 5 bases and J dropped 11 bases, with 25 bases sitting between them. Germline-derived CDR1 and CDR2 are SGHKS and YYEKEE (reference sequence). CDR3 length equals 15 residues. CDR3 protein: CASSPAWVGQGDAFF. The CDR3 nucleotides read TGTGCCAGCAGTCCGGCCTGGGTTGGCCAGGGCGACGCTTTCTTT.